These 23 T cell receptor beta chains originate from one sample sequenced in a study of cytomegalovirus exposure and HLA in healthy donors. The PCR made use of 60 Vbeta and 13 Jbeta primers. Clones were sequenced by immunoSEQ multiplex PCR, and TCRdb holds only the in-frame ones, with some missing. The data show hundreds of thousands of clones, approximately 90% seen once. Specimen: PBMCs. The receptor source for this set is a young woman in good health and CMV-seronegative.

The rearrangement uses TRBV2 and TRBJ1-5; possible D gene TRBD1, 5 bases. CDR1 is SNHLY, CDR2 FYNNEI, per germline. Deletions cut 8 bases from V and 7 bases from J, with 12 bases between. There are 12 residues in the CDR3. As DNA, the CDR3 is TGTGCCAGCGGGGGGGGATGGCAGCCCCAGCATTTT. Translation: CASGGGWQPQHF.

This chain uses TRBV5-6 with TRBJ2-1; 13 bases map to TRBD2. V dropped 4 bases and J dropped 7; count of bases not matched to a gene: 8. The CDR3 is made up of 16 amino acids. Germline V gene lookup returns CDR1 SGHDT and CDR2 YYEEEE. CDR3 protein: CASSPLTSGGDNEQFF. In nucleotides, the CDR3 is TGTGCCAGCAGCCCTCTAACTAGCGGGGGGGATAATGAGCAGTTCTTC.

This chain connects TRBV27 to TRBJ2-7; the D gene is possibly TRBD1 (6 bases). V was cut by 4 bases and J by 3 bases, with 13 bases left in between. The CDR3 is made up of 14 amino acids. Germline CDR1 and CDR2: MNHEY and SMNVEV (reference sequence). DNA of the CDR3: TGTGCCAGCAGTTCCCAGGGGCGACGCTACGAGCAGTACTTC. It is translated as CASSSQGRRYEQYF.

This clone came up once. This chain joins TRBV7-3 and TRBJ2-3; 8 positions agree with TRBD2. Germline V lookup: CDR1 SGHTA, CDR2 FQGTGA. The CDR3 spans 15 residues. With V trimmed by 4 bases and J by 1 base, 4 bases remained unmatched. The CDR3 is CASSSTAGGTDTQYF. The CDR3 DNA reads as TGTGCCAGCAGCTCCACAGCGGGGGGCACAGATACGCAGTATTTT. Drawing the rest from reference TRBV7-3 and TRBJ2-3, the complete variable domain is GAGVSQTPSNKVTEKGKYVELRCDPISGHTALYWYRQSLGQGPEFLIYFQGTGAADDSGLPNDRFFAVRPEGSVSTLKIQRTERGDSAVYLCASSSTAGGTDTQYFGPGTRLTVL.

The rearrangement joins TRBV19 to TRBJ1-5; 11 bases match TRBD1. In germline, CDR1 is LNHDA, CDR2 SQIVND (reference sequence). CDR3 length: 17 amino acids. The J segment lost 4 bases and the V segment lost 7 bases, leaving 12 bases of the junction unmatched. CDR3 nucleotides: TGTGCCAGTAATTTAAGGACAGGGGGCAGAGGGAATCAGCCCCAGCATTTT. The encoded protein is CASNLRTGGRGNQPQHF. The complete variable domain, with remaining parts taken from reference TRBV19 and TRBJ1-5, reads DGGITQSPKYLFRKEGQNVTLSCEQNLNHDAMYWYRQDPGQGLRLIYYSQIVNDFQKGDIAEGYSVSREKKESFPLTVTSAQKNPTAFYLCASNLRTGGRGNQPQHFGDGTRLSIL.

This chain connects TRBV10-3 to TRBJ2-7; tentatively, D is TRBD1 (5 bases). Germline values: CDR1 ENHRY, CDR2 SYGVKD. Trimming stripped 0 bases from V and 4 bases from J, with 28 bases between. The CDR3 contains 20 residues. The CDR3 is CAISESTGHTYNQYYYEQYF. The DNA of the CDR3 is TGTGCCATCAGTGAGTCTACAGGACATACATATAACCAATACTATTACGAGCAGTACTTC.

CDR3: CASQGPYLSGNTIYF. The CDR3 coding sequence is TGTGCCAGCCAGGGGCCTTACCTCTCTGGAAACACCATATATTTT. The gene calls are TRBV28 and TRBJ1-3; TRBD1 might be the D (6 bases). CDR3 size: 15 residues. With 8 bases removed from V and 0 bases from J, the gap between germline ends came to 14 bases. Germline lookup yields CDR1 MDHEN and CDR2 SYDVKM.

The chain employs TRBV11-2 and TRBJ1-3; D is possibly TRBD1 (5 bases). CDR1 and CDR2 from the germline V gene are SGHAT and FQNNGV. The CDR3 runs 14 residues. The V gene lost 5 bases and the J gene lost 4 bases, with 12 bases spanning the gap. CDR3: CASSKQARGNTIYF. In DNA, the CDR3 is TGTGCCAGCAGCAAACAGGCGAGGGGAAACACCATATATTTT.

The chain is built from TRBV21-1 and TRBJ2-7; the table calls TRBD1, which could not be checked here. TRBV21-1 is noted as a pseudogene. This CDR3 is built from 17 residues. CDR3 bases: TGTGCCAACAGCAAAGGAGGACAGCCGGGGCGCACCTACGAGCAGTACTTC. Its protein is CANSKGGQPGRTYEQYF.

The V and J genes are TRBV7-8 and TRBJ2-7; TRBD2 aligns across 11 bases. Germline CDR1 reads SGHVS; CDR2 reads FQNEAQ. This CDR3 spans 19 amino acids. The V and J ends lost 1 base and 0 bases, in that order; junction bases with no gene match: 11. The CDR3 reads CASSLDTLAGAKSSYEQYF. The CDR3 nucleotides are TGTGCCAGCAGCTTAGATACACTAGCGGGGGCCAAGAGCTCCTACGAGCAGTACTTC.

The sample holds a few counts of this clone. The V and J genes are TRBV7-3 and TRBJ1-2; TRBD1 might be the D (6 bases). The CDR3 has 15 residues. Trimming left V 6 bases short and J 1 base short, with 15 bases between. Germline CDR1 and CDR2: SGHTA and FQGTGA. DNA for the CDR3: TGTGCCAGCAGTCAGACAGGATCTCTTAACTATGGCTACACCTTC. Translation gives CASSQTGSLNYGYTF.

The rearrangement links TRBV30 to TRBJ2-4; TRBD2 agrees at 7 bases. Germline lookup yields CDR1 GTSNPN and CDR2 SVGIG (reference sequence). Trimming removed 0 bases from V and 5 bases from J; junction bases left unmatched: 7. This CDR3 is built from 15 residues. CDR3 sequence: CAWSVLARTENIQYF. In DNA form, the CDR3 reads TGTGCCTGGAGTGTACTAGCGAGGACGGAAAACATTCAGTACTTC.

The chain is built from TRBV4-1 and TRBJ1-2, with 10 bases fitting TRBD1. V lost 4 bases and J lost 0; bases outside the gene matches: 5. In germline, CDR1 is MGHRA, CDR2 YSYEKL. The length of the CDR3 is 16 residues. CDR3 sequence: CASSLRDRGANYGYTF. The CDR3 nucleotides read TGCGCCAGCAGCCTCCGGGACAGGGGAGCTAACTATGGCTACACCTTC.

Written as DNA, the CDR3 is TGTGCCTGGAGTGTTGGCCACATAAGCAATCAGCCCCAGCATTTT. Translated, it gives CAWSVGHISNQPQHF. This rearrangement joins TRBV30 to TRBJ1-5; D is unresolved. The V end was cut by 0 bases, the J end by 1 base, with 10 bases between. This CDR3 has 15 residues. Germline V CDR1 and CDR2: GTSNPN, SVGIG (reference sequence).

The chain has TRBV6-1 and TRBJ2-5; TRBD1 is a possible D gene (5 bases). Looked up from germline, CDR1 is MNHNS and CDR2 is SASEGT. The CDR3 runs to 13 residues. CDR3 nucleotide sequence: TGTGCAGCAGCCCGAGACAGCCAAGAGACCCAGTACTTC. It codes for CAAARDSQETQYF.

V usage is TRBV5-1 and J usage is TRBJ1-1, with TRBD1 matching 9 bases. In germline, CDR1 is SGHRS, CDR2 YFSETQ. The CDR3 is made up of 17 amino acids. The trim removed 4 bases at V and 0 bases at J, leaving 10 bases unmatched. The CDR3 loop is CASSTGGQGWMNTEAFF. The CDR3 nucleotides are TGCGCCAGCAGCACGGGGGGACAGGGTTGGATGAACACTGAAGCTTTCTTT.

The rearrangement joins TRBV27 to TRBJ2-7, with 9 bases matching TRBD1. V trimming: 6 bases; J trimming: 5 bases; junction bases outside the gene matches: 5. This CDR3 region has 13 residues. The V gene's germline CDR1 is MNHEY and CDR2 SMNVEV (reference sequence). DNA for the CDR3: TGTGCCAGCAGAAGGGACAGGGACCACGAGCAGTACTTC. Amino acid sequence: CASRRDRDHEQYF.

The V gene is TRBV9, the J gene TRBJ2-7; 9 positions agree with TRBD2. J gave up 0 bases and V 2 bases, and 0 bases lay outside the gene matches. The CDR3 spans 14 residues. Per the germline V gene, CDR1 is SGDLS and CDR2 is YYNGEE. The chain's CDR3 is CASSVSGGSYEQYF. The CDR3 nucleotides read TGTGCCAGCAGCGTTAGCGGGGGCTCCTACGAGCAGTACTTC.

The chain links TRBV10-3 to TRBJ1-5; TRBD1 is a possible D gene (5 bases). CDR3 length: 15 amino acids. Trimming stripped 2 bases from V and 0 bases from J, with 8 bases between. Germline assignment: CDR1 ENHRY and CDR2 SYGVKD. This CDR3 is CAISENRNSNQPQHF. The CDR3 DNA sequence: TGTGCCATCAGTGAGAACAGGAATAGCAATCAGCCCCAGCATTTT.

The CDR3 reads CASSPRGESYEQYF. For the CDR3, the DNA is TGTGCCAGCAGTCCACGCGGCGAAAGCTACGAGCAGTACTTC. J is TRBJ2-7 and V is TRBV6-6; D is unresolved. The germline gives CDR1 MNHNY, CDR2 SVGAGI (reference sequence). This CDR3 region has 14 residues. V was shortened by 5 bases and J by 3 bases, with 14 bases between the two germline ends.

The rearrangement links TRBV6-5 to TRBJ1-1, with D perhaps TRBD1 (6 bases). Trimming left V 5 bases short and J 4 bases short, with 8 bases between. The CDR3 totals 12 residues. Germline V gives CDR1 MNHEY, CDR2 SVGAGI. CDR3 DNA: TGTGCCAGCAGTCAGGGGTTCACTGAAGCTTTCTTT. This encodes CASSQGFTEAFF.

A remark on this clone: This sample includes further DNA sequences coding for the same CDR3. V is TRBV27 and J is TRBJ2-7; the match to TRBD2 covers 7 bases. The CDR3 spans 13 residues. Germline V gives CDR1 MNHEY, CDR2 SMNVEV (reference sequence). V dropped 6 bases and J dropped 6; count of bases not matched to a gene: 8. In DNA, the CDR3 is TGTGCCAGCAGGCTAGGTCCGGGAGGCGAGCAGTACTTC. It yields the protein CASRLGPGGEQYF.

Of note for this clone: One junction end disagrees with the germline gene, perhaps due to a read error. The chain joins TRBV29-1 to TRBJ1-2; a weak D match, TRBD1 (5 bases). Germline CDR1 reads SQVTM; CDR2 reads ANQGSEA. CDR3 length: 16 amino acids. CDR3 nucleotide sequence: TGCAGCGCTGAAGAGGGTATGGGACCCCGGGGGTGGGGCTACACCTTC. This codes for CSAEEGMGPRGWGYTF.